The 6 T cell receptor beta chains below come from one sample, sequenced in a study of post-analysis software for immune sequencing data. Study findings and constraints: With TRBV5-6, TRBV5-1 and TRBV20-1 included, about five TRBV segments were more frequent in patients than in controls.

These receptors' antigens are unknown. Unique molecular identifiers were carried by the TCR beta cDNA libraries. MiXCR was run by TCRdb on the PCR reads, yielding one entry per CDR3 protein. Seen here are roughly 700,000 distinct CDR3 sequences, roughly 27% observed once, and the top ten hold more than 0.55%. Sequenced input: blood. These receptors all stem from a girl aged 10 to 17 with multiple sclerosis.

The CDR3 reads CASSPISVAGVPDTQYF. CDR3 nucleotide sequence: TGTGCCAGCTCACCAATTTCGGTAGCGGGAGTTCCAGATACGCAGTATTTT. The V call is TRBV18, the J call TRBJ2-3; 9 positions match TRBD2. The CDR3 totals 17 residues. V lost 2 bases and J lost 4; bases outside the gene matches: 10. CDR1 is KGHSH and CDR2 is LQKENI in the germline V gene. Variable domain in full (rest from reference TRBV18 and TRBJ2-3): NAGVMQNPRHLVRRRGQEARLRCSPMKGHSHVYWYRQLPEEGLKFMVYLQKENIIDESGMPKERFSAEFPKEGPSILRIQQVVRGDSAAYFCASSPISVAGVPDTQYFGPGTRLTVL.

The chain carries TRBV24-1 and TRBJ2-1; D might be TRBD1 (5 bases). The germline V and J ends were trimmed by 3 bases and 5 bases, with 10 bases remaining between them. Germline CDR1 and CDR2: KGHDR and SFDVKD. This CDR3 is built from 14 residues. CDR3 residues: CATSDLRQNNEQFF. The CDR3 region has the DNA TGTGCCACCAGTGATCTGAGACAGAACAATGAGCAGTTCTTC.

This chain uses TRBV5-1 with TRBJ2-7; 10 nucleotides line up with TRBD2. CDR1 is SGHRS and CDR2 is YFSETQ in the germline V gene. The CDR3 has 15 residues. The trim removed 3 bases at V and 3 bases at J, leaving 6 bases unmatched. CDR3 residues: CASSWGLATNYEQYF. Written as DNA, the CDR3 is TGCGCCAGCAGCTGGGGACTAGCGACTAACTACGAGCAGTACTTC.

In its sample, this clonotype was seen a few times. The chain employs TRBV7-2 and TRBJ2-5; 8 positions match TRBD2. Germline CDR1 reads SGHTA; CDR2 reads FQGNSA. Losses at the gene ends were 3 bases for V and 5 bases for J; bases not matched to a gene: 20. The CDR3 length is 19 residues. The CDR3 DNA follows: TGTGCCAGCAGCTTTTTAGGGGGATGGGGAGCGGGAGTAGGGGAGACCCAGTACTTC. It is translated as CASSFLGGWGAGVGETQYF. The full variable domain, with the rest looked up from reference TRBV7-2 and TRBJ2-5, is GAGVSQSPSNKVTEKGKDVELRCDPISGHTALYWYRQSLGQGLEFLIYFQGNSAPDKSGLPSDRFSAERTGGSVSTLTIQRTQQEDSAVYLCASSFLGGWGAGVGETQYFGPGTRLLVL.

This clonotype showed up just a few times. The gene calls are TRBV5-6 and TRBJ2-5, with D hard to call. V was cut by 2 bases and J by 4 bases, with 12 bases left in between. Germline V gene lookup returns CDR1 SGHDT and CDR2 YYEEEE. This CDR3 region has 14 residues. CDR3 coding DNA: TGTGCCAGCAGCTTTACCACCCCGGGAGAGACCCAGTACTTC. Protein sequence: CASSFTTPGETQYF.

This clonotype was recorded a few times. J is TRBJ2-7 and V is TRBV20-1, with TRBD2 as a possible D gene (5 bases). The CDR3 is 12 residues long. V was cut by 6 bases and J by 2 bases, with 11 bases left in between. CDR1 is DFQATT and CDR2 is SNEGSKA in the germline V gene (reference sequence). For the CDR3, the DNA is TGCAGTGCAAGCGGAGTAACCTACGAGCAGTACTTC. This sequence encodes CSASGVTYEQYF.